The 20 T cell receptor beta chains below were found in one sample sequenced in a study of blood T cell repertoires in COVID-19. Clones were sequenced by immunoSEQ multiplex PCR, and TCRdb holds only the in-frame ones, with some missing. The table includes 380,000 or so clones, approximately 86% detected once. The sample consisted of peripheral blood. The receptor set was obtained from a woman aged 55-69 years with COVID-19, enrolled during active disease.

The chain joins TRBV12-3 or TRBV12-4 to TRBJ2-7; a weak D match, TRBD2 (6 bases). The CDR3 loop spans 11 amino acids. V lost 6 bases and J lost 3, with 6 bases in between. The CDR3 sequence: CASRGGYEQYF. The DNA of the CDR3 is TGTGCCAGCAGGGGGGGCTACGAGCAGTACTTC.

The CDR3 sequence: CAIRATSGTSYEQYF. CDR3 nucleotides: TGTGCCATCAGAGCGACTAGCGGGACCTCCTACGAGCAGTACTTC. The chain links TRBV10-3 to TRBJ2-7, with 11 bases lining up with TRBD2. Germline-derived CDR1 and CDR2 are ENHRY and SYGVKD. The trim removed 6 bases at V and 0 bases at J, leaving 4 bases unmatched. The CDR3 extends over 15 amino acids.

The rearrangement joins TRBV10-3 to TRBJ1-1, with D perhaps TRBD1 (5 bases). This CDR3 has 11 residues. CDR1 and CDR2 (germline): ENHRY, SYGVKD. The V and J ends lost 4 bases and 10 bases respectively, with 10 bases between them. The CDR3 sequence: CAISGLGGAFF. The CDR3 DNA reads as TGTGCCATCAGTGGTCTCGGGGGAGCTTTCTTT.

The chain combines TRBV3-1 (or the pseudogene TRBV3-2) with TRBJ2-1, with 7 bases matching TRBD2. In germline, CDR1 is LGHDT, CDR2 YNNKEL (reference sequence). This CDR3 is 17 amino acids long. Unmatched junction bases numbered 10, after V lost 0 bases and J lost 5 bases. The CDR3, as DNA: TGTGCCAGCAGCCAAGATCGGGCTAGCGGAACGCACAATGAGCAGTTCTTC. Protein sequence: CASSQDRASGTHNEQFF.

This chain uses TRBV9 with TRBJ2-1, with D possibly matching TRBD2 (7 bases). Deletions cut 9 bases from V and 2 bases from J, with 21 bases between. CDR3 length: 16 amino acids. Germline values: CDR1 SGDLS, CDR2 YYNGEE. The CDR3 sequence is CATSLGGGATYNEQFF. The CDR3, as DNA: TGTGCCACCTCACTAGGGGGGGGCGCTACCTACAATGAGCAGTTCTTC.

The V gene is TRBV6-1, the J gene TRBJ1-2; perhaps TRBD1 as D (6 bases). Germline CDR1 MNHNS, CDR2 SASEGT. The germline V and J ends were trimmed by 4 bases and 4 bases, with 25 bases remaining between them. This CDR3 comprises 18 residues. CDR3 sequence (DNA): TGTGCCAGCAGTGCCATAGTATTAGCCCGGGACATGATCTATGGCTACACCTTC. It encodes CASSAIVLARDMIYGYTF.

Concerning this clone: The DNA is omitted, as the CDR3 cannot be located on it reliably, and the CDR3 follows TCRdb's listing. The rearrangement uses TRBV9 and TRBJ2-1; the table's TRBD2 call for D was not verified on the DNA. From germline, CDR1 is SGDLS and CDR2 YYNGEE. The CDR3 length equals 14 residues, ends included. The CDR3 loop reads CASSFGPGGNEQFF.

This clone has more than one count but fewer than ten. The J gene is TRBJ2-2, the V gene TRBV27; D gene ambiguous. The germline V gene encodes CDR1 MNHEY and CDR2 SMNVEV (reference sequence). V lost 3 bases and J 1 base, leaving 9 bases between the germline ends. The CDR3 loop spans 15 amino acids. The CDR3 DNA reads TGTGCCAGCAGTTTTCTTGGGCGGAACACCGGGGAGCTGTTTTTT. The encoded protein is CASSFLGRNTGELFF.

The gene calls are TRBV6-1 and TRBJ2-2; TRBD2 is a possible D gene (5 bases). Between the trimmed V and J ends, which lost 2 bases and 5 bases, there was a span of 18 bases. The CDR3 spans 17 residues. In germline, CDR1 is MNHNS, CDR2 SASEGT. CDR3 nucleotides: TGTGCCAGCAGTGAAAGAGTGGAGGCCGCGGGTACCGGGGAGCTGTTTTTT. This gives the protein CASSERVEAAGTGELFF.

The rearrangement uses TRBV24-1 and TRBJ2-7; D possibly corresponds to TRBD1 (6 bases). The germline V gene has CDR1 KGHDR and CDR2 SFDVKD. Trimming left V 6 bases short and J 3 bases short, with 11 bases between. There are 13 residues in the CDR3. CDR3 sequence: CATSTAGVYEQYF. For the CDR3, the DNA is TGTGCCACCAGTACAGCAGGGGTCTACGAGCAGTACTTC.

J is TRBJ2-7 and V is TRBV5-6; weak D call: TRBD1 (5 bases). This CDR3 spans 14 amino acids. Germline loops: CDR1 SGHDT, CDR2 YYEEEE. V lost 4 bases to trimming and J lost 2 bases, with 13 bases between them. CDR3 coding DNA: TGTGCCAGCAGCCAGGGTTATGGGGCCTACGAGCAGTACTTC. Protein sequence: CASSQGYGAYEQYF.

In its sample, this clone was seen once. The chain carries TRBV5-6 and TRBJ2-2, with a weak D call TRBD2 (5 bases). Trimming stripped 2 bases from V and 8 bases from J, with 16 bases between. From germline, CDR1 is SGHDT and CDR2 YYEEEE. The CDR3 runs 15 residues. CDR3 nucleotide sequence: TGTGCCAGCAGCTTTAGGAAGATCTTAGCGGGGGAGCTGTTTTTT. As protein: CASSFRKILAGELFF.

The V gene is TRBV6-5, the J gene TRBJ2-2, with 11 positions matching TRBD2. The CDR3 covers 16 residues. V was pared by 4 bases and J by 4 bases, with 5 bases of the junction left unmatched. Germline-derived CDR1 and CDR2 are MNHEY and SVGAGI. CDR3 in amino acids: CASSFRLAGSTGELFF. The CDR3 DNA sequence: TGTGCCAGCAGTTTCCGACTAGCGGGGAGCACCGGGGAGCTGTTTTTT.

The V gene is TRBV27, the J gene TRBJ2-3, with 11 bases matching TRBD2. This CDR3 is built from 16 residues. The V segment lost 4 bases and the J segment 9 bases; nucleotides outside the gene matches: 12. Germline V CDR1 and CDR2: MNHEY, SMNVEV (reference sequence). CDR3 nucleotide sequence: TGTGCCAGCAGTTATGGTAGCGGGGGGGCCGGAAAAACGCAGTATTTT. Encoded protein: CASSYGSGGAGKTQYF.

J is TRBJ2-1 and V is TRBV4-3; TRBD2 aligns across 10 bases. V was clipped by 4 bases and J by 4 bases; unmatched bases: 7. This CDR3 is 16 amino acids long. CDR1 is LGHNA, CDR2 YSLEER, per germline. The DNA for the CDR3 is TGCGCCAGCAGCCTCGGGACTAGCGACCTTTACAATGAGCAGTTCTTC. This sequence encodes CASSLGTSDLYNEQFF.

This rearrangement joins TRBV1 to TRBJ2-2; TRBD2 is the table's D call and was not checked against the DNA. TRBV1 is noted as a pseudogene. The CDR3 is made up of 14 amino acids. CDR3 residues: CTSSQALSGGELFF. CDR3 DNA sequence: TGCACCAGCAGCCAAGCACTTAGCGGCGGGGAGCTGTTTTTT.

This clone occurred once. The rearrangement uses TRBV7-8 and TRBJ1-1; the D is unclear. CDR1 is SGHVS and CDR2 is FQNEAQ in the germline V gene. The ends were cut back, 0 bases at V and 8 bases at J, with 10 bases in the middle. The CDR3 spans 13 residues. CDR3 amino acids: CASSLAGVREAFF. Written as DNA, the CDR3 is TGTGCCAGCAGCTTAGCCGGTGTTCGGGAAGCTTTCTTT.

The CDR3 region is CASSSPERGPYEQYF. The CDR3 DNA reads as TGTGCCAGCAGTTCCCCTGAGCGCGGGCCCTACGAGCAGTACTTC. The rearrangement links TRBV28 to TRBJ2-7; D perhaps matches TRBD2 (5 bases). The CDR3 contains 15 residues. V was cut by 4 bases and J by 2 bases, with 15 bases left in between. From germline, CDR1 is MDHEN and CDR2 SYDVKM. The whole variable domain, filled in from reference TRBV28 and TRBJ2-7, reads DVKVTQSSRYLVKRTGEKVFLECVQDMDHENMFWYRQDPGLGLRLIYFSYDVKMKEKGDIPEGYSVSREKKERFSLILESASTNQTSMYLCASSSPERGPYEQYFGPGTRLTVT.

The V and J genes are TRBV11-2 and TRBJ2-2; D not resolved. V was cut by 2 bases and J by 5 bases, with 6 bases left in between. Germline V gene lookup returns CDR1 SGHAT and CDR2 FQNNGV. This CDR3 is 13 amino acids long. This CDR3 is CASSLFVTGELFF. CDR3 nucleotides: TGTGCCAGCAGCTTATTCGTAACCGGGGAGCTGTTTTTT.

This chain's CDR3 is CASTDSEHGGYTF. The CDR3 bases are TGTGCCAGTACGGACAGCGAGCATGGTGGCTACACCTTC. The chain has TRBV19 and TRBJ1-2; tentatively, D is TRBD1 (6 bases). The CDR3 length is 13 residues. The germline CDR1 and CDR2 sequences are LNHDA and SQIVND (reference sequence). The V end lost 7 bases, the J end lost 7 bases, and 16 bases lay between the germline ends. Together with reference TRBV19 and TRBJ1-2, the CDR3 gives the full variable domain: DGGITQSPKYLFRKEGQNVTLSCEQNLNHDAMYWYRQDPGQGLRLIYYSQIVNDFQKGDIAEGYSVSREKKESFPLTVTSAQKNPTAFYLCASTDSEHGGYTFGSGTRLTVV.